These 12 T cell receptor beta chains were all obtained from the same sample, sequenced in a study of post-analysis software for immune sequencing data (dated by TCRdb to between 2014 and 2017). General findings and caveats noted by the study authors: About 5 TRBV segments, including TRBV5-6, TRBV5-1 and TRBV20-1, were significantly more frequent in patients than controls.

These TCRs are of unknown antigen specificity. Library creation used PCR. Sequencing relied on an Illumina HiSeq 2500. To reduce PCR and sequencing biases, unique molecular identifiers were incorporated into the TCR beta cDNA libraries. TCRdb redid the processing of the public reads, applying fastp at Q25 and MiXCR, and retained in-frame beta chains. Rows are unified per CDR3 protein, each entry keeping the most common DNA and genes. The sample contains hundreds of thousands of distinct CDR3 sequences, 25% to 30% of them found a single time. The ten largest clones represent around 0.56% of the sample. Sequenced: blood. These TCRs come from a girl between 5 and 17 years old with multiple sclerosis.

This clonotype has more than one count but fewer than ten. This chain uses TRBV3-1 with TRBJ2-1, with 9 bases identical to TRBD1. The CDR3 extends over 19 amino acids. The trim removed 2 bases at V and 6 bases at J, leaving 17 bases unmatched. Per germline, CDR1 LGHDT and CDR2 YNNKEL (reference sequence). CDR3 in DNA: TGTGCCAGCAGCCAACACAGGGGGCATGCCGGGGGGAGGGGCAATGAGCAGTTCTTC. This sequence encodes CASSQHRGHAGGRGNEQFF.

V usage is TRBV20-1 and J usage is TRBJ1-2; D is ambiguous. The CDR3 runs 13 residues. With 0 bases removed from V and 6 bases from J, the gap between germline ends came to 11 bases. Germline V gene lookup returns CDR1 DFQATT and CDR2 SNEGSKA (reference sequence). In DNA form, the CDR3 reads TGCAGTGCTAGAGATCTGGTTCGCGATGGCTACACCTTC. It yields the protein CSARDLVRDGYTF.

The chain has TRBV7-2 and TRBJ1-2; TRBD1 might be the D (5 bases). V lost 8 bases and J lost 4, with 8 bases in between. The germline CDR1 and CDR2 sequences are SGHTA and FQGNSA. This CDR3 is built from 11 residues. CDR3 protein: CASGGLYGYTF. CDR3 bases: TGTGCCAGCGGGGGACTCTATGGCTACACCTTC.

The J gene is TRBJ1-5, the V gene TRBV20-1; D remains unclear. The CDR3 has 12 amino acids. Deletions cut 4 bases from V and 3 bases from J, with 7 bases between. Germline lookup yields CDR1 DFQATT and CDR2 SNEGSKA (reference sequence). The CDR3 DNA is TGCAGTGCTAAGGTTTCCAATCAGCCCCAGCATTTT. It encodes CSAKVSNQPQHF.

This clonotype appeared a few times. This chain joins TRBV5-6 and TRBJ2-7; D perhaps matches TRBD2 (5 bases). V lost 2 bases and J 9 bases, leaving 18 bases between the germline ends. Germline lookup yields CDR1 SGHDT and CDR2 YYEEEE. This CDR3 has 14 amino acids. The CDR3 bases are TGTGCCAGCAGCTTATCCGGGAACCCGATGAGGCAGTACTTC. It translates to CASSLSGNPMRQYF.

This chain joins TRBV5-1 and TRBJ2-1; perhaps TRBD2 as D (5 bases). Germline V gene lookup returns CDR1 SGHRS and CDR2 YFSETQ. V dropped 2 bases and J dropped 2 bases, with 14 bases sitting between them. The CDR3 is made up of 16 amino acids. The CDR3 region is CASSFRGAVTYNEQFF. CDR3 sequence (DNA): TGCGCCAGCAGCTTTCGGGGAGCGGTGACCTACAATGAGCAGTTCTTC.

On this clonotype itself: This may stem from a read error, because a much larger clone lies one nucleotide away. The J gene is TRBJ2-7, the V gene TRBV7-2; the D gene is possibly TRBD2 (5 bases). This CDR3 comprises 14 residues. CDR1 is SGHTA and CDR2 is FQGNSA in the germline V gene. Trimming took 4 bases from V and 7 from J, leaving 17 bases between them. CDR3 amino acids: CASSSTWGDNEQYF. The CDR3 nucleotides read TGTGCCAGCAGCTCTACCTGGGGAGACAATGAGCAGTACTTC.

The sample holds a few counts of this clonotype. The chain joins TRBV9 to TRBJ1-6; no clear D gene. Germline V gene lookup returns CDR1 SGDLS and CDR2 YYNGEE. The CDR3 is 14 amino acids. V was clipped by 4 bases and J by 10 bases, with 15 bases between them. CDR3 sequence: CASSPYRGNSPLHF. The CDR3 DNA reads TGTGCCAGCAGCCCTTACCGCGGCAACTCACCCCTCCACTTT.

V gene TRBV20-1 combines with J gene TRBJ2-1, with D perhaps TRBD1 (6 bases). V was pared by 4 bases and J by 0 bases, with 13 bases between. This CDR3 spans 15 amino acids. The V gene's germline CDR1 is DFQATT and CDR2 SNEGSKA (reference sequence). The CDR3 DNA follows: TGCAGTGCTATCGACAGGAGCAGCTCCTACAATGAGCAGTTCTTC. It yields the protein CSAIDRSSSYNEQFF.

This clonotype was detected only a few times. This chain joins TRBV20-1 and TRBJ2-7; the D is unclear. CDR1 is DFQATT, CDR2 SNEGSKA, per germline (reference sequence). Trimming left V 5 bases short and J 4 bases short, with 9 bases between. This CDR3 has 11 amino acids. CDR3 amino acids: CSALELYEQYF. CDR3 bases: TGCAGTGCTCTCGAGTTGTACGAGCAGTACTTC.

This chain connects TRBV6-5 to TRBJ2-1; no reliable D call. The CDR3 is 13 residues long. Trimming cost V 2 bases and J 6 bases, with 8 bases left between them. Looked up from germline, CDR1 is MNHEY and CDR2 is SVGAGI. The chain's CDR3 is CASSYGYLNEQFF. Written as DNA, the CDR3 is TGTGCCAGCAGTTACGGATACCTCAATGAGCAGTTCTTC.

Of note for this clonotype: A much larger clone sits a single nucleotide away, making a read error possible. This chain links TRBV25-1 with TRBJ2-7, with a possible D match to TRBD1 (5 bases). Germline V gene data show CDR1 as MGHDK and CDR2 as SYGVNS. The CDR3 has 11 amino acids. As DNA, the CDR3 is TGTGCCAGCAGTGTGGGGCTGGAGCGGTACTTC. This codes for CASSVGLERYF.